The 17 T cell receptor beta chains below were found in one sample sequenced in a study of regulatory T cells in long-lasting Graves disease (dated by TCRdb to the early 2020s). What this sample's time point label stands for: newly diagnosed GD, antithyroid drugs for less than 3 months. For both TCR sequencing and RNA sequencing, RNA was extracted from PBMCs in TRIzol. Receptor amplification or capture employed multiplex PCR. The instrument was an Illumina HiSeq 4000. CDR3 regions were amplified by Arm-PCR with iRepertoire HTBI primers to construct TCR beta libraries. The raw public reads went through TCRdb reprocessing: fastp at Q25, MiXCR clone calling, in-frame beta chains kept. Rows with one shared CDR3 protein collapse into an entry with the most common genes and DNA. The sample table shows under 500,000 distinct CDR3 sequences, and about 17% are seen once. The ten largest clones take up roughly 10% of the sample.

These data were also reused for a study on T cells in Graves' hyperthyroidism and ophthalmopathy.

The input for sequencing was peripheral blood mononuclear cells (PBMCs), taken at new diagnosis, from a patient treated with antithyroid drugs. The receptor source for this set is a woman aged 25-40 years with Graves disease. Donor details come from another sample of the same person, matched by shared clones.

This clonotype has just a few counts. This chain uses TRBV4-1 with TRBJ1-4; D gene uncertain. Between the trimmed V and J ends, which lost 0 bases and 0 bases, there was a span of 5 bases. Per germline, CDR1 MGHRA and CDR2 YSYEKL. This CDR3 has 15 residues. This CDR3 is CASSQDEATNEKLFF. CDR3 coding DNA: TGCGCCAGCAGCCAAGATGAAGCAACTAATGAAAAACTGTTTTTT.

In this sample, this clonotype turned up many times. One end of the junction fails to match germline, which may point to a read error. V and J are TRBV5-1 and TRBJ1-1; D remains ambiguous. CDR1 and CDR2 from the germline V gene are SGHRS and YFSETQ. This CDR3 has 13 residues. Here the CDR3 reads CASSLSVNTEAFF. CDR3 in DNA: TGTGCCAGCAGCTTATCGGTGAACACTGAAGCTTTCTTT.

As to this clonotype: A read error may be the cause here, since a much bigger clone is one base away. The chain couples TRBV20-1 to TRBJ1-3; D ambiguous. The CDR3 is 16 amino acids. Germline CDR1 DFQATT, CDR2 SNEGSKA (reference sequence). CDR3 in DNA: TGCAGTACTAGGTTTTCAGCTCCTTCTTTTGGAAACACCATATATTTT. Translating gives CSTRFSAPSFGNTIYF.

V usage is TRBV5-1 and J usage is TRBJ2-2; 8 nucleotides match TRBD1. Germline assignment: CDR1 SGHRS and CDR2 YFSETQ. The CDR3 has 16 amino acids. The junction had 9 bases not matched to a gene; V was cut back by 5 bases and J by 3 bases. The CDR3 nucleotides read TGCGCCAGCAGTTACGGCGGACAGGGATACACCGGGGAGCTGTTTTTT. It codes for CASSYGGQGYTGELFF.

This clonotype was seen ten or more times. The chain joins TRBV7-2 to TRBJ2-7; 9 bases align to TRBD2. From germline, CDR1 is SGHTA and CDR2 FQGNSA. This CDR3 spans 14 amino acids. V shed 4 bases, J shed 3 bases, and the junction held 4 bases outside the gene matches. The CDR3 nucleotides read TGTGCCAGCAGCTCGGGACTAGCTCTCTACGAGCAGTACTTC. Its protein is CASSSGLALYEQYF. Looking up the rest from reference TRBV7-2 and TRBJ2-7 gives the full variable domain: GAGVSQSPSNKVTEKGKDVELRCDPISGHTALYWYRQSLGQGLEFLIYFQGNSAPDKSGLPSDRFSAERTGGSVSTLTIQRTQQEDSAVYLCASSSGLALYEQYFGPGTRLTVT.

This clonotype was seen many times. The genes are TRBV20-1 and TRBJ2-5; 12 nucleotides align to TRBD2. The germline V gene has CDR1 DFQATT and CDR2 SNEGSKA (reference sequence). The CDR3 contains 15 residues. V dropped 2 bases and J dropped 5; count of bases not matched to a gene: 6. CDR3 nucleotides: TGCAGTGCTAGACGACTAGCGGGAGAAGTTGAGACCCAGTACTTC. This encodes CSARRLAGEVETQYF.

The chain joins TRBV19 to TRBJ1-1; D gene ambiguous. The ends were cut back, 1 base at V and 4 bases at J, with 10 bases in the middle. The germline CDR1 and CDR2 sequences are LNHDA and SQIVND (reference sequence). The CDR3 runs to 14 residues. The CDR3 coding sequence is TGTGCCAGTAGTATAGGGGGTTCGAGCACTGAAGCTTTCTTT. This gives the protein CASSIGGSSTEAFF.

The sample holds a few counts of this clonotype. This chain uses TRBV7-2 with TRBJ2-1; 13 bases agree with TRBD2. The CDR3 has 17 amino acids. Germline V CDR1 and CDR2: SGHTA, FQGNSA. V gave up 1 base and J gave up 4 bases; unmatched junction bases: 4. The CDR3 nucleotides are TGTGCCAGCAGCTTAGTTAGGACTAGCGGGAGTTACAATGAGCAGTTCTTC. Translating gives CASSLVRTSGSYNEQFF.

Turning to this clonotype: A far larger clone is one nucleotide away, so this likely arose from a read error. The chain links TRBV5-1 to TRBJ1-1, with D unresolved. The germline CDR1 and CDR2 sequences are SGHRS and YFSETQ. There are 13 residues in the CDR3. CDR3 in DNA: TGTGCCGGCAGCTTGATAATGAACACTGAAGCTTTCTTT. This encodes CAGSLIMNTEAFF.

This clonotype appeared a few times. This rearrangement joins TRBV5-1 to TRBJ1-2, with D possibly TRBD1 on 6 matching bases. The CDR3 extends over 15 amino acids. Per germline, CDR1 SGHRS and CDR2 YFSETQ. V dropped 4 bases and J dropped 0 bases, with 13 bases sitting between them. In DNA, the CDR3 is TGCGCCAGCAGCCCGATAGGACAGACTAACTATGGCTACACCTTC. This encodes CASSPIGQTNYGYTF.

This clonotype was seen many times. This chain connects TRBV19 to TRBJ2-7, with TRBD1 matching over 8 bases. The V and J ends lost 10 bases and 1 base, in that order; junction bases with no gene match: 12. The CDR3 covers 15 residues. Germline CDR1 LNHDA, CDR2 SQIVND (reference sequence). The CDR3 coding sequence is TGTGCCACCAGGAAGGGGACAGGTCTATCCTACGAGCAGTACTTC. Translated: CATRKGTGLSYEQYF.

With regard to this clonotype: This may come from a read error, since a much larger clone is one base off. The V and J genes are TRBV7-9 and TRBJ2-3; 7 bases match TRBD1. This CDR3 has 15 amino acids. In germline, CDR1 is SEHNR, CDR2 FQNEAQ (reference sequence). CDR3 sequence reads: CSSSEGGAGGDTQYF. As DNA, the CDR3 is TGTTCCAGCAGCGAAGGGGGAGCAGGGGGAGATACGCAGTATTTT.

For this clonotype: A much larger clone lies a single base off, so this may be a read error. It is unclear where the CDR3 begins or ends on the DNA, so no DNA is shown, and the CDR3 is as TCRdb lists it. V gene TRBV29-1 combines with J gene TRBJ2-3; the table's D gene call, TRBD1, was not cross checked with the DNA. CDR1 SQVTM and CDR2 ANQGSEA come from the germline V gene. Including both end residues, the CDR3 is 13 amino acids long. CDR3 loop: CSVALGITDTQCF.

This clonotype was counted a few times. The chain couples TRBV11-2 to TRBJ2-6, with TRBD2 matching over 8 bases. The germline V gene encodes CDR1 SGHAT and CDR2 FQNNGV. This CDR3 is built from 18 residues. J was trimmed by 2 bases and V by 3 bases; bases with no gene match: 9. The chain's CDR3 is CASSFRPRGGAGANVLTF. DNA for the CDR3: TGTGCCAGCAGCTTTCGACCACGGGGGGGAGCTGGGGCCAACGTCCTGACTTTC.

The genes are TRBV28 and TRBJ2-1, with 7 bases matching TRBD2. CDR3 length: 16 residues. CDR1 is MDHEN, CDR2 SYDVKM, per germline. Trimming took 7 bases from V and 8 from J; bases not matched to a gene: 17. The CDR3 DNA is TGTGCCAGCATTAAAATGGGGGGGGAGGGCCGGGATGAGCAGTTCTTC. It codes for CASIKMGGEGRDEQFF. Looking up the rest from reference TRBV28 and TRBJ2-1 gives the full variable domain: DVKVTQSSRYLVKRTGEKVFLECVQDMDHENMFWYRQDPGLGLRLIYFSYDVKMKEKGDIPEGYSVSREKKERFSLILESASTNQTSMYLCASIKMGGEGRDEQFFGPGTRLTVL.

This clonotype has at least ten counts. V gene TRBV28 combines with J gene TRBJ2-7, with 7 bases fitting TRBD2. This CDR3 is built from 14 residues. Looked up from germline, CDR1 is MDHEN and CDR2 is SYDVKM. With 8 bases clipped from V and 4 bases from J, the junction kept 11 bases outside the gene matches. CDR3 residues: CASSRLRELYEQYF. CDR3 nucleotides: TGTGCCAGCTCCCGTTTGCGGGAGTTGTACGAGCAGTACTTC.

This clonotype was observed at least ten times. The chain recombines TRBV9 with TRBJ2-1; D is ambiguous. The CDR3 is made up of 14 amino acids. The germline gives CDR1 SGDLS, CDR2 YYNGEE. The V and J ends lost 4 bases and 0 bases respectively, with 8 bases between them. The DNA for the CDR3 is TGTGCCAGCAGCCCTCGGATCTCCTACAATGAGCAGTTCTTC. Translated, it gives CASSPRISYNEQFF.